Below are 7 T cell receptor beta chains sequenced from a single sample in a study of CD8 T cells in Susac syndrome. A quantity of about 0.5 to 1 ug RNA underwent reverse transcription using random hexamers. TCRdb called the immunoSEQ multiplex PCR reads again in MiXCR, with one record for every CDR3 protein. The sample shows a few hundred thousand distinct CDR3 sequences, around 95% of them seen only once. What was sequenced was CD4+ T cells from PBMCs. The source of these receptors is a human donor with multiple sclerosis.

The CDR3 DNA sequence: TGCGCCAGCAGCCAAGAACGGAGCCAGGGGGCGTGGGTCCGGGCGACCCAGTACTTC. It codes for CASSQERSQGAWVRATQYF. This rearrangement joins TRBV4-1 to TRBJ2-5; 8 bases agree with TRBD1. The germline CDR1 and CDR2 sequences are MGHRA and YSYEKL. Trimming took 0 bases from V and 7 from J; bases not matched to a gene: 19. There are 19 residues in the CDR3.

J is TRBJ1-5 and V is TRBV18; tentative D call: TRBD1 (5 bases). Trimming shortened V by 3 bases and J by 1 base, and 10 bases separated the two germline ends. Germline lookup yields CDR1 KGHSH and CDR2 LQKENI. The CDR3 is 15 residues long. In nucleotides, the CDR3 is TGTGCCAGCTCACCCGGCCGGGACAGCAATCAGCCCCAGCATTTT. Translated, it gives CASSPGRDSNQPQHF.

This chain uses TRBV2 with TRBJ2-4, with a tentative D call TRBD2 (6 bases). The CDR3 runs 16 residues. Trimming left V 7 bases short and J 0 bases short, with 16 bases between. The germline CDR1 and CDR2 sequences are SNHLY and FYNNEI. The DNA of the CDR3 is TGTGCCAGCAAGACCGGGACTCCCGTAGCCAAAAACATTCAGTACTTC. Residues: CASKTGTPVAKNIQYF.

This chain connects TRBV7-8 to TRBJ1-5, with D possibly matching TRBD1 (5 bases). CDR3 size: 14 residues. Between the trimmed V and J ends, which lost 5 bases and 7 bases, there was a span of 15 bases. Per germline, CDR1 SGHVS and CDR2 FQNEAQ. CDR3 sequence (DNA): TGTGCCAGCAGCAGCCAGGGAGTCGTCCAGCCCCAGCATTTT. Residues: CASSSQGVVQPQHF. Complete variable domain (other parts from reference TRBV7-8 and TRBJ1-5): GAGVSQSPRYKVAKRGQDVALRCDPISGHVSLFWYQQALGQGPEFLTYFQNEAQLDKSGLPSDRFFAERPEGSVSTLKIQRTQQEDSAVYLCASSSQGVVQPQHFGDGTRLSIL.

This clonotype was counted only a few times. The rearrangement joins TRBV18 to TRBJ1-1; no definite D call. Trimming pared 2 bases from V and 1 base from J, leaving 2 bases between. The CDR3 extends over 12 amino acids. In germline, CDR1 is KGHSH, CDR2 LQKENI. Here the CDR3 DNA reads TGTGCCAGCTCACCAGGGAACACTGAAGCTTTCTTT. This translates into CASSPGNTEAFF.

The chain uses TRBV29-1 and TRBJ1-2; D ambiguous. This CDR3 is built from 12 residues. Germline CDR1 is SQVTM and CDR2 is ANQGSEA. Deletions cut 7 bases from V and 4 bases from J, with 13 bases between. CDR3 residues: CSGAQAGYGYTF. The DNA of the CDR3 is TGCAGCGGGGCACAAGCCGGCTATGGCTACACCTTC.

This clonotype appeared once. This chain connects TRBV29-1 to TRBJ1-1, with unresolved D. The CDR3 consists of 15 residues. The germline V and J ends were trimmed by 0 bases and 3 bases, with 14 bases remaining between them. The germline V gene has CDR1 SQVTM and CDR2 ANQGSEA. The CDR3 region is CSVEDWRVGHTEAFF. The CDR3 DNA reads as TGCAGCGTTGAAGATTGGAGGGTTGGGCACACTGAAGCTTTCTTT.